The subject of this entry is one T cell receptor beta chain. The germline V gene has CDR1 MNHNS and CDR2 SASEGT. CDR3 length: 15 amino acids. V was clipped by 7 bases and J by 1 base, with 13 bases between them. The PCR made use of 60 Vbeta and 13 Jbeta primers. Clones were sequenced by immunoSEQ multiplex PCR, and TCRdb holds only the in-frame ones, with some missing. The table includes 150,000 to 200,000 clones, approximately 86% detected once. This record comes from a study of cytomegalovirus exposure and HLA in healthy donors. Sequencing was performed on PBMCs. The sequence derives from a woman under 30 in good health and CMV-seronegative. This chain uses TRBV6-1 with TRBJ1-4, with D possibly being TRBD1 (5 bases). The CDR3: CASKGQGGTNEKLFF. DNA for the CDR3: TGTGCCAGCAAAGGGCAGGGTGGAACTAATGAAAAACTGTTTTTT.